This T cell receptor beta chain was captured by sequencing in a study of shared clonotypes between healthy human individuals. Looking at the study overall: There were three CD4 naive, three CD4 memory, two CD8 naive and one CD8 memory plates per donor.

Deep-level assay runs were performed. This table comes from immunoSEQ multiplex PCR, and its TCRdb copy is limited to in-frame clones, with some not included. The data hold 600,000 to 750,000 clones, with about 90% observed a single time. J gave up 7 bases and V 2 bases, and 4 bases lay outside the gene matches. CDR1 MNHEY and CDR2 SVGAGI come from the germline V gene. This CDR3 region has 14 residues. The chain is built from TRBV6-5 and TRBJ2-7; TRBD2 aligns across 11 bases. The sequencing sample was made of memory CD8+ T cells from PBMCs. Subset given: CD45RO+ cells pooled with CCR7-negative TemRA cells. This sequence was found in a man aged 18 to 30 in good health. Some clones in this sample may be carry-over from other donors' samples. The CDR3 reads CASSYGTSGREQYF. Written as DNA, the CDR3 is TGTGCCAGCAGTTACGGGACTAGCGGTAGGGAGCAGTACTTC.